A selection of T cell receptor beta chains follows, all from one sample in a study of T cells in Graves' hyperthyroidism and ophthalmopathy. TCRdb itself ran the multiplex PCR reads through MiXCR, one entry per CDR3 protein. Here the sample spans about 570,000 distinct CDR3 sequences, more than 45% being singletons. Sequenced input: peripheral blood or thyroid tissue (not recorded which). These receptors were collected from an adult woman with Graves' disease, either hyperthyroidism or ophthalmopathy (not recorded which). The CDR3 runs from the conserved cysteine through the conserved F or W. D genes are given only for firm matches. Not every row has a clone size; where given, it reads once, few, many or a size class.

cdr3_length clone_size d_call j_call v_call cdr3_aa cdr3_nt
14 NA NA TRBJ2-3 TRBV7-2 CASSPGVGADTQYF TGTGCCAGCAGCCCAGGTGTGGGTGCAGATACGCAGTATTTT
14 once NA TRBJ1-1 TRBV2 CASSRERSDSEAFF TGTGCCAGCAGCCGGGAGCGGAGTGATTCTGAAGCTTTCTTT
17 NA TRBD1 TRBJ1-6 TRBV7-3 CASSLDDDRGAGSPLHF TGTGCCAGCAGCTTAGATGACGACAGGGGGGCAGGTTCACCCCTCCACTTT
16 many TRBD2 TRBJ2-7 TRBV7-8 CASSFGLAAGAYEQYF TGTGCCAGCAGCTTTGGGCTAGCGGCAGGAGCGTACGAGCAGTACTTC
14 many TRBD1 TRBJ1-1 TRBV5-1 CASSFDRVNTEAFF TGCGCCAGCAGCTTTGACAGGGTGAACACTGAAGCTTTCTTT
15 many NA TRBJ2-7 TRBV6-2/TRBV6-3 CASSPRPYGSYEQYF TGTGCCAGCAGTCCACGTCCGTATGGCTCCTACGAGCAGTACTTC
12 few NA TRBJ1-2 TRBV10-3 CAITESNYGYTF TGTGCCATCACCGAGTCTAACTATGGCTACACCTTC
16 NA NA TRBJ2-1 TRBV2 CASSEFRTRQDNEQFF TGTGCCAGCAGTGAATTCCGTACTAGACAAGACAATGAGCAGTTCTTC
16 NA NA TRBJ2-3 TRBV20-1 CSASPRTTRSTDTQYF TGCAGTGCTAGCCCCCGGACTACTCGATCCACAGATACGCAGTATTTT
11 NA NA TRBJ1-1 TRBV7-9 CASSPGREAFF TGTGCCAGCAGCCCCGGAAGAGAAGCTTTCTTT
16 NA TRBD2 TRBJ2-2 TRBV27 CASRGLAGVWTGELFF TGTGCCAGCAGGGGACTAGCGGGAGTGTGGACCGGGGAGCTGTTTTTT
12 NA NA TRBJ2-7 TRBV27 CASLTYKGEQYF TGTGCCAGCCTTACTTACAAGGGCGAGCAGTACTTC
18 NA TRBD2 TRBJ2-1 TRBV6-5 CASSYSYFSGSPYNEQFF TGTGCCAGCAGTTACTCCTATTTTAGCGGGAGCCCCTACAATGAGCAGTTCTTC
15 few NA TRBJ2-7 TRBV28 CASSLYVSSKPEQYF TGTGCCAGCAGTTTATATGTCTCCTCTAAGCCCGAGCAGTACTTC
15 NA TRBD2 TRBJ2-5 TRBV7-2 CASSLSLAAEETQYF TGTGCCAGCAGCTTATCTCTAGCGGCGGAAGAGACCCAGTACTTC
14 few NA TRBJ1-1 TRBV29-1 CSALTRRWRTEAFF TGCAGCGCTCTTACTAGACGGTGGCGAACTGAAGCTTTCTTT
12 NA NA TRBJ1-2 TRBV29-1 CSGLRDDYGYTF TGCAGCGGTCTCAGGGACGACTATGGCTACACCTTC
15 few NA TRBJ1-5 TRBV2 CASSEGQGINQPQHF TGTGCCAGCAGTGAAGGTCAGGGGATAAATCAGCCCCAGCATTTT
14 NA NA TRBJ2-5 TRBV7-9 CASSLGQYLKTQYF TGTGCCAGCAGCTTAGGACAGTACCTCAAGACCCAGTACTTC
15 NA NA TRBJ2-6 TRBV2 CASRLNPSGANVLTF TGTGCCAGCAGACTAAACCCCTCTGGGGCCAACGTCCTGACTTTC
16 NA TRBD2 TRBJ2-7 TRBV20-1 CSAPGTSGTLSYEQYF TGCAGTGCTCCCGGGACTAGCGGGACCCTTAGCTACGAGCAGTACTTC
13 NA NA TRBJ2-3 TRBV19 CASSGPSTDTQYF TGTGCCAGCAGTGGACCTAGCACAGATACGCAGTATTTT
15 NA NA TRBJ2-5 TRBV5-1 CASSLVASDGETQYF TGCGCCAGCAGCTTGGTGGCTTCGGATGGGGAGACCCAGTACTTC
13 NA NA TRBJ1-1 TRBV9 CASGVGVLTEAFF TGTGCCTCGGGGGTAGGGGTCCTCACTGAAGCTTTCTTT
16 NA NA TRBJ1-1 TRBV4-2 CASSQPLGGDHAEAFF TGTGCCAGCAGCCAACCGTTGGGGGGGGATCACGCTGAAGCTTTCTTT
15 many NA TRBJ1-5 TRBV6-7 CASSSTDSWNQPQHF TGTGCCAGCAGTTCCACGGACAGCTGGAATCAGCCCCAGCATTTT
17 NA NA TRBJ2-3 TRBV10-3 CAISELSTGSVTDTQYF TGTGCCATCAGTGAGTTATCGACTGGTTCGGTCACAGATACGCAGTATTTT
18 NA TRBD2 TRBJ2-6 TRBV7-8 CASSLGLAGGGLANVLTF TGTGCCAGCAGCTTAGGGCTAGCGGGCGGAGGCCTAGCCAACGTCCTGACTTTC
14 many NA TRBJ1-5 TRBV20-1 CSAREGPRNQPQHF TGCAGTGCTAGAGAGGGACCCCGCAATCAGCCCCAGCATTTT
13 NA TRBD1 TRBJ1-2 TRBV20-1 CSAPGTGSHGYTF TGCAGTGCTCCCGGGACAGGATCACATGGCTACACCTTC
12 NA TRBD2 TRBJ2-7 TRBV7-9 CASSAPLAGVYF TGTGCCAGCAGCGCTCCACTAGCGGGAGTGTACTTC
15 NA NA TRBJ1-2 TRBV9 CAISESLGANYGYTF TGTGCCATCAGTGAGTCCCTCGGGGCTAACTATGGCTACACCTTC
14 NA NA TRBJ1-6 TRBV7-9 CASSFGGSNSPLHF TGTGCCAGCAGCTTCGGGGGCTCAAATTCACCCCTCCACTTT
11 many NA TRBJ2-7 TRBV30 CAWGLSYEQYF TGTGCCTGGGGGCTTTCCTACGAGCAGTACTTC
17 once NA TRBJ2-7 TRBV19 CASSSTRFPQGPYEQYF TGTGCCAGTAGTAGCACACGCTTCCCGCAGGGTCCCTACGAGCAGTACTTC
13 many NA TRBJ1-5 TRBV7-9 CASSRDEDQPQHF TGTGCCAGCAGCCGGGACGAGGATCAGCCCCAGCATTTT
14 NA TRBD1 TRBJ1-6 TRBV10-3 CAISGDRRNSPLHF TGTGCCATCAGCGGGGACAGGAGAAATTCACCCCTCCACTTT
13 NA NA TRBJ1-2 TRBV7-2 CASSFWGGEGYTF TGTGCCAGCAGCTTTTGGGGGGGCGAGGGCTACACCTTC
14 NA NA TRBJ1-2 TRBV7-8 CASSSLDSNYGYTF TGTGCCAGCAGCTCCCTCGACTCTAACTATGGCTACACCTTC
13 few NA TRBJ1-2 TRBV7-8 CASSIRQNYGYTF TGTGCCAGCAGCATCCGACAGAACTATGGCTACACCTTC
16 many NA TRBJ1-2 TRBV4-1 CASSPELIQAYSGYTF TGCGCCAGCAGCCCAGAGTTGATACAGGCCTATTCCGGCTACACCTTC
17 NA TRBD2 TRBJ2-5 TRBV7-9 CASSFPRGGEYQETQYF TGTGCCAGCAGCTTTCCTCGGGGGGGGGAGTACCAAGAGACCCAGTACTTC
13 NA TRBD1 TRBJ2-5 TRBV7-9 CASYRGLGETQYF TGTGCCAGCTACAGGGGGCTTGGAGAGACCCAGTACTTC
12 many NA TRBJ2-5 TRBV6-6 CASRGRQETQYF TGTGCCAGCAGAGGACGACAAGAGACCCAGTACTTC
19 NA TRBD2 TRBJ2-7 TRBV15 CATSRDPGTIVSRAYEQCF TGTGCCACCAGCAGAGATCCCGGGACTATAGTTTCTCGTGCGTACGAGCAGTGCTTC
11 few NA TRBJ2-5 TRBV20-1 CSARGHQPQYF TGCAGTGCCAGAGGGCATCAGCCCCAGTACTTC
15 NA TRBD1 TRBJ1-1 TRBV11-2 CASSWRTGVNTEAFF TGTGCCAGCAGCTGGCGGACAGGGGTGAACACTGAAGCTTTCTTT